Shown below are 31 T cell receptor beta chains from a single sample sequenced in a study of CD8 T cells in ankylosing spondylitis. Using its own MiXCR run on the 5' RACE reads, TCRdb lists one record per CDR3 protein. This sample has some 450,000 distinct CDR3 sequences, with roughly 17% found just once. Broader study findings: Apparently characteristic of ankylosing spondylitis blood was a TCR beta motif (roughly 8 highly homologous variants).

The antigens for these receptors are not known. The material sequenced was blood, either unsorted or a sorted T cell fraction (not recorded which). The receptors were sampled from a male donor with ankylosing spondylitis.

The chain has TRBV6-1 and TRBJ1-4; a possible D gene is TRBD1 (5 bases). This CDR3 has 14 residues. Trimming took off 6 bases at V and 6 bases at J, with 14 bases between the two ends. Germline CDR1 reads MNHNS; CDR2 reads SASEGT. CDR3 region: CASSRQWGYEKLFF. CDR3 nucleotides: TGTGCCAGCAGCCGACAGTGGGGGTATGAAAAACTGTTTTTT.

The rearrangement joins TRBV7-9 to TRBJ2-6; 7 bases fit TRBD2. Germline CDR1 SEHNR, CDR2 FQNEAQ (reference sequence). V trimming: 0 bases; J trimming: 2 bases; junction bases outside the gene matches: 1. CDR3 size: 16 residues. The chain's CDR3 is CASSLAAGAGANVLTF. The CDR3 nucleotides are TGTGCCAGCAGCTTAGCGGCGGGGGCTGGGGCCAACGTCCTGACTTTC.

This clonotype was seen ten or more times. The chain employs TRBV20-1 and TRBJ2-5, with D hard to call. The CDR3 sequence is 14 residues long. CDR1 is DFQATT, CDR2 SNEGSKA, per germline (reference sequence). The germline V and J ends were trimmed by 0 bases and 1 base, with 9 bases remaining between them. The CDR3 DNA reads as TGCAGTGCTAGAGATCCTAGAATCCAAGAGACCCAGTACTTC. Its translation is CSARDPRIQETQYF.

Here the CDR3 reads CASSPEWGYNEQFF. In DNA, the CDR3 is TGTGCCAGCAGCCCAGAGTGGGGTTACAATGAGCAGTTCTTC. This sequence joins TRBV7-2 and TRBJ2-1; D uncertain. The CDR3 spans 14 residues. CDR1 is SGHTA and CDR2 is FQGNSA in the germline V gene. V lost 5 bases and J 4 bases, leaving 12 bases between the germline ends.

This clonotype was detected only a few times. Written as DNA, the CDR3 is TGCAGTGCTAGAGGAGGGACTAATGAAAAACTGTTTTTT. Its translation is CSARGGTNEKLFF. The chain is built from TRBV20-1 and TRBJ1-4, with D unresolved. Per the germline V gene, CDR1 is DFQATT and CDR2 is SNEGSKA (reference sequence). This CDR3 region has 13 residues. The V and J ends lost 1 base and 2 bases respectively, with 5 bases between them.

The genes are TRBV3-1 and TRBJ2-5, with a tentative D call TRBD2 (6 bases). Germline V gene sequence: CDR1 LGHDT, CDR2 YNNKEL (reference sequence). The V gene lost 0 bases and the J gene lost 4 bases, with 15 bases spanning the gap. The CDR3 runs to 16 residues. CDR3 region: CASSQDWGGVGETQYF. The CDR3 DNA is TGTGCCAGCAGCCAAGATTGGGGCGGGGTGGGAGAGACCCAGTACTTC.

This clonotype was detected a few times. This chain uses TRBV5-5 with TRBJ2-3, with D unresolved. The CDR3 consists of 15 residues. Deletions cut 0 bases from V and 1 base from J, with 9 bases between. CDR1 and CDR2 (germline): SGHKS, YYEKEE (reference sequence). Here the CDR3 DNA reads TGTGCCAGCAGCTTGGGGGCCCTGGGCACAGATACGCAGTATTTT. This translates into CASSLGALGTDTQYF.

This CDR3 is CASSVAGANTGELFF. CDR3 nucleotide sequence: TGTGCCAGCTCAGTGGCGGGGGCTAACACCGGGGAGCTGTTTTTT. J is TRBJ2-2 and V is TRBV7-8; a possible D gene is TRBD2 (7 bases). Trimming took 8 bases from V and 2 from J, leaving 15 bases between them. Germline CDR1 is SGHVS and CDR2 is FQNEAQ. The CDR3 has 15 amino acids.

This clonotype appeared many times. The rearrangement links TRBV5-1 to TRBJ2-5; D could derive from TRBD1 or TRBD2 (5 bases each). V lost 4 bases and J 2 bases, leaving 12 bases between the germline ends. The germline gives CDR1 SGHRS, CDR2 YFSETQ. CDR3 size: 14 residues. Here the CDR3 reads CASSPGTRQETQYF. The CDR3 DNA is TGCGCCAGCAGCCCGGGGACCAGGCAAGAGACCCAGTACTTC.

The chain combines TRBV5-5 with TRBJ1-5, with TRBD1 matching over 9 bases. This CDR3 contains 15 residues. CDR1 and CDR2 from the germline V gene are SGHKS and YYEKEE (reference sequence). After removal of 4 bases from V and 4 bases from J, the junction contained 6 bases not matched to a gene. The CDR3 loop is CASSRDRGTNQPQHF. The CDR3 region has the DNA TGTGCCAGCAGCCGCGACAGGGGGACAAATCAGCCCCAGCATTTT.

The CDR3 is CASSLASGGAEQFF. The CDR3 DNA sequence: TGCGCCAGCAGCTTAGCTAGCGGGGGGGCTGAGCAGTTCTTC. The V call is TRBV5-1, the J call TRBJ2-1; 12 nucleotides align to TRBD2. This CDR3 spans 14 amino acids. In germline, CDR1 is SGHRS, CDR2 YFSETQ. J was trimmed by 9 bases and V by 2 bases; bases with no gene match: 3.

This clonotype was observed at least ten times. This rearrangement joins TRBV5-5 to TRBJ2-7, with 11 positions matching TRBD2. This CDR3 has 16 amino acids. The V gene's germline CDR1 is SGHKS and CDR2 YYEKEE (reference sequence). The V and J ends lost 4 bases and 5 bases, in that order; junction bases with no gene match: 11. This chain's CDR3 is CASSPRNLLAGDEQYF. DNA for the CDR3: TGTGCCAGCAGCCCCCGGAATTTACTAGCGGGAGACGAGCAGTACTTC.

In its sample, this clonotype was seen many times. V gene TRBV20-1 combines with J gene TRBJ1-4, with D perhaps matching TRBD1 (6 bases). The CDR3 loop spans 16 amino acids. Trimming left V 5 bases short and J 1 base short, with 17 bases between. Germline assignment: CDR1 DFQATT and CDR2 SNEGSKA (reference sequence). In nucleotides, the CDR3 is TGCAGTGCTGTGGGAGTCATCAGGGGAACTAATGAAAAACTGTTTTTT. As protein: CSAVGVIRGTNEKLFF.

This clonotype was observed a few times. The chain combines TRBV20-1 with TRBJ2-5; D may be TRBD2 (5 bases). The CDR3 consists of 15 residues. Germline-derived CDR1 and CDR2 are DFQATT and SNEGSKA (reference sequence). Trimming removed 3 bases at V and 5 bases at J, with 19 bases between. The CDR3: CSASRGSLGVETQYF. CDR3 DNA: TGCAGTGCTAGCCGCGGGTCCTTAGGTGTGGAGACCCAGTACTTC.

This chain uses TRBV6-1 with TRBJ1-1; no firm D call. Per germline, CDR1 MNHNS and CDR2 SASEGT. The CDR3 has 14 residues. V lost 5 bases to trimming and J lost 3 bases, with 13 bases between them. The CDR3 bases are TGTGCCAGCAGTACAGCAGACTCATACACTGAAGCTTTCTTT. It codes for CASSTADSYTEAFF.

CDR3 region: CSATRDSYNEKLFF. CDR3 DNA: TGCAGTGCTACCCGGGACAGTTATAATGAAAAACTGTTTTTT. The rearrangement links TRBV20-1 to TRBJ1-4, with 7 bases that match TRBD1. Germline V gene data show CDR1 as DFQATT and CDR2 as SNEGSKA (reference sequence). Trimming cost V 4 bases and J 4 bases; bases outside gene matches: 6. The CDR3 length is 14 residues.

The chain couples TRBV30 to TRBJ2-3; 8 bases are a match to TRBD2. The CDR3 is 14 residues long. Germline lookup yields CDR1 GTSNPN and CDR2 SVGIG (reference sequence). V lost 5 bases, J lost 6 bases, and 10 bases stayed unmatched. This CDR3 reads CAWGGTGGADTQYF. In nucleotides, the CDR3 is TGTGCCTGGGGAGGGACCGGGGGGGCGGATACGCAGTATTTT.

The chain uses TRBV2 and TRBJ2-4; 8 nucleotides agree with TRBD1. The CDR3 sequence is 15 residues long. After removal of 5 bases from V and 0 bases from J, the junction contained 3 bases not matched to a gene. CDR1 is SNHLY, CDR2 FYNNEI, per germline. The CDR3 DNA sequence: TGTGCCAGCAGTCAGGGGGCTGTAGCCAAAAACATTCAGTACTTC. This gives the protein CASSQGAVAKNIQYF.

This clonotype was detected a few times. The CDR3 reads CASSEWTSYEQYF. Here the CDR3 DNA reads TGTGCCAGCAGTGAGTGGACATCCTACGAGCAGTACTTC. The J gene is TRBJ2-7, the V gene TRBV25-1, with a weak D call TRBD1 (5 bases). Trimming took off 3 bases at V and 1 base at J, with 7 bases between the two ends. The CDR3 totals 13 residues. CDR1 is MGHDK, CDR2 SYGVNS, per germline.

This clonotype was counted many times. The V gene is TRBV5-1, the J gene TRBJ2-2; D is unresolved. This CDR3 is built from 15 residues. Germline CDR1 and CDR2: SGHRS and YFSETQ. Trimming cost V 0 bases and J 2 bases, with 8 bases left between them. The CDR3 sequence is CASSLAASNTGELFF. For the CDR3, the DNA is TGCGCCAGCAGCTTGGCCGCCAGTAACACCGGGGAGCTGTTTTTT.

The V gene is TRBV3-1, the J gene TRBJ2-7, with D perhaps TRBD2 (5 bases). Germline assignment: CDR1 LGHDT and CDR2 YNNKEL (reference sequence). This CDR3 has 16 residues. V was shortened by 3 bases and J by 0 bases, with 15 bases between the two germline ends. CDR3 bases: TGTGCCAGCAGCCAGAGGGATGGTTCTAACTCCTACGAGCAGTACTTC. Its translation: CASSQRDGSNSYEQYF.

This sequence joins TRBV5-5 and TRBJ2-5, with a tentative D call TRBD1 (6 bases). The CDR3 extends over 15 amino acids. V lost 4 bases to trimming and J lost 1 base, with 14 bases between them. Germline V lookup: CDR1 SGHKS, CDR2 YYEKEE (reference sequence). The CDR3 DNA reads TGTGCCAGCAGCCCGGGACATCGTTCCCAAGAGACCCAGTACTTC. Residues: CASSPGHRSQETQYF.

J is TRBJ1-1 and V is TRBV3-1; tentatively, D is TRBD1 (5 bases). V lost 9 bases and J 1 base, leaving 18 bases between the germline ends. Germline assignment: CDR1 LGHDT and CDR2 YNNKEL (reference sequence). The CDR3 is 15 residues long. The DNA for the CDR3 is TGTGCCAGGAGTGCCCCGACAGCCAAGAACACTGAAGCTTTCTTT. It codes for CARSAPTAKNTEAFF.

This chain uses TRBV19 with TRBJ2-2, with 7 bases fitting TRBD2. The CDR3 runs 14 residues. J was trimmed by 5 bases and V by 3 bases; bases with no gene match: 3. The germline V gene has CDR1 LNHDA and CDR2 SQIVND (reference sequence). CDR3: CASSMGGRTGELFF. As DNA, the CDR3 is TGTGCCAGTAGTATGGGAGGGAGGACCGGGGAGCTGTTTTTT.

This clonotype was counted many times. This chain connects TRBV18 to TRBJ1-1; D call uncertain. This CDR3 has 13 amino acids. Germline CDR1 reads KGHSH; CDR2 reads LQKENI. Deletions cut 3 bases from V and 2 bases from J, with 7 bases between. CDR3 sequence (DNA): TGTGCCAGCTCACCCCGACCCAACACTGAAGCTTTCTTT. This codes for CASSPRPNTEAFF.

This clonotype was counted many times. This sequence joins TRBV18 and TRBJ1-5; D is perhaps TRBD1 (6 bases). CDR1 and CDR2 (germline): KGHSH, LQKENI. Trimming left V 6 bases short and J 1 base short, with 10 bases between. The CDR3 contains 14 residues. The CDR3 sequence is CASSEGGSNQPQHF. The CDR3 bases are TGTGCCAGCTCCGAGGGGGGGAGCAATCAGCCCCAGCATTTT.

The rearrangement joins TRBV6-1 to TRBJ2-3; 11 bases map to TRBD2. The CDR3 contains 15 residues. V gave up 2 bases and J gave up 7 bases; unmatched junction bases: 5. The V gene's germline CDR1 is MNHNS and CDR2 SASEGT. CDR3 sequence: CASSESSGGGYTQYF. The CDR3 nucleotides read TGTGCCAGCAGTGAAAGTAGCGGGGGGGGCTATACGCAGTATTTT.

In its sample, this clonotype was seen a few times. J is TRBJ1-6 and V is TRBV9; D uncertain. The CDR3 is made up of 16 amino acids. The germline V and J ends were trimmed by 3 bases and 10 bases, with 20 bases remaining between them. Germline V gene lookup returns CDR1 SGDLS and CDR2 YYNGEE. The CDR3 is CASSGDQDIRRSPLHF. CDR3 nucleotides: TGTGCCAGCAGCGGAGACCAAGACATAAGGCGCTCACCCCTCCACTTT.

This rearrangement joins TRBV12-3 or TRBV12-4 to TRBJ2-6, with a weak D call TRBD1 (5 bases). Trimming removed 8 bases from V and 1 base from J, with 12 bases in between. The CDR3 is made up of 15 amino acids. The CDR3 reads CASHPGFSGANVLTF. The CDR3 DNA reads TGTGCCAGCCATCCAGGGTTTTCTGGGGCCAACGTCCTGACTTTC.

This clonotype was detected many times. The CDR3 here is CASSATETQYF. CDR3 DNA: TGTGCCAGCAGCGCCACAGAGACCCAGTACTTC. The chain combines TRBV11-2 with TRBJ2-5; no clear D gene. V shed 5 bases and J shed 4 bases, with 5 bases lying between them. CDR3 size: 11 residues. Germline values: CDR1 SGHAT, CDR2 FQNNGV.

CDR3 residues: CATGSGSSTDTQYF. The CDR3 region has the DNA TGCGCCACCGGATCTGGCTCCAGCACAGATACGCAGTATTTT. The V gene is TRBV5-1, the J gene TRBJ2-3; D uncertain. Trimming shortened V by 9 bases and J by 0 bases, and 14 bases separated the two germline ends. Germline V gene lookup returns CDR1 SGHRS and CDR2 YFSETQ. The CDR3 loop spans 14 amino acids.